Shown below are 9 T cell receptor beta chains from a single sample sequenced in a study of T-cell memory formation after mild COVID-19. TCRdb reanalysed the 5' RACE reads using MiXCR and keeps one entry per CDR3 protein. The repertoire has 250,000 to 350,000 distinct CDR3 sequences, roughly a fifth of them found once; the top ten carry under 25%. Sample: PBMCs or a T cell subset sorted from them (not recorded which). The receptors shown here come from a man younger than 35 who had mild COVID-19 (a few samples of this study predate the infection). Cell type and time point are not known.

This clonotype was observed a handful of times. The chain employs TRBV7-9 and TRBJ1-5; TRBD1 matches at 9 bases. V lost 3 bases to trimming and J lost 7 bases; unmatched junction nucleotides: 4. CDR3 length: 14 amino acids. Germline V gives CDR1 SEHNR, CDR2 FQNEAQ (reference sequence). CDR3 nucleotide sequence: TGTGCCAGCAGCTTGGGACAGGGCACGCAGCCCCAGCATTTT. Translated: CASSLGQGTQPQHF.

This clonotype occurred a few times. This sequence joins TRBV4-3 and TRBJ1-1; D perhaps matches TRBD1 (5 bases). In germline, CDR1 is LGHNA, CDR2 YSLEER. The ends were cut back, 0 bases at V and 11 bases at J, with 19 bases in the middle. This CDR3 comprises 15 residues. The CDR3: CASSQEGHGAYLAFF. CDR3 DNA sequence: TGCGCCAGCAGCCAAGAGGGTCACGGGGCCTACTTGGCTTTCTTT.

This rearrangement joins TRBV7-2 to TRBJ2-7; tentative D call: TRBD2 (6 bases). The CDR3 has 12 amino acids. Trimming left V 7 bases short and J 2 bases short, with 9 bases between. Looked up from germline, CDR1 is SGHTA and CDR2 is FQGNSA. CDR3 protein: CASMGGTYEQYF. The CDR3 coding sequence is TGTGCCAGCATGGGCGGGACCTACGAGCAGTACTTC.

The chain employs TRBV7-2 and TRBJ1-5, with D possibly being TRBD1 (5 bases). Deletions cut 4 bases from V and 0 bases from J, with 10 bases between. The CDR3 consists of 15 residues. CDR1 and CDR2 (germline): SGHTA, FQGNSA. As DNA, the CDR3 is TGTGCCAGCAGCTCCGGGGGTTATAGCAATCAGCCCCAGCATTTT. It encodes CASSSGGYSNQPQHF.

There are a few counts of this clonotype. This rearrangement joins TRBV6-1 to TRBJ2-6; D gene uncertain. The CDR3 consists of 15 residues. CDR1 and CDR2 (germline): MNHNS, SASEGT. V was cut by 0 bases and J by 1 base, with 4 bases left in between. The CDR3 loop is CASSEAGSGANVLTF. The CDR3 DNA is TGTGCCAGCAGTGAAGCAGGGTCTGGGGCCAACGTCCTGACTTTC.

The genes are TRBV5-1 and TRBJ2-7; 10 nucleotides line up with TRBD2. This CDR3 has 13 amino acids. With V trimmed by 5 bases and J by 7 bases, 6 bases remained unmatched. Germline V gene lookup returns CDR1 SGHRS and CDR2 YFSETQ. CDR3 protein: CASRERGGREQYF. In nucleotides, the CDR3 is TGCGCCAGCAGAGAGCGGGGGGGCCGGGAGCAGTACTTC.

The chain links TRBV7-9 to TRBJ1-5; D is unclear. Germline CDR1 SEHNR, CDR2 FQNEAQ (reference sequence). Trimming took 3 bases from V and 3 from J, leaving 9 bases between them. The CDR3 runs 14 residues. CDR3 DNA: TGTGCCAGCAGCTTTAGTGACACCAATCAGCCCCAGCATTTT. It is translated as CASSFSDTNQPQHF.

In this sample, this clonotype turned up once. V and J are TRBV2 and TRBJ1-2; TRBD1 is a possible D gene (6 bases). The CDR3 runs to 14 residues. V was shortened by 8 bases and J by 3 bases, with 16 bases between the two germline ends. CDR1 and CDR2 (germline): SNHLY, FYNNEI. CDR3 DNA: TGTGCCAGCGATCCTAACAGGGATTACTATGGCTACACCTTC. This gives the protein CASDPNRDYYGYTF.

This clonotype was recorded only once. V and J are TRBV5-1 and TRBJ1-4; 7 bases match TRBD1. The CDR3 extends over 14 amino acids. CDR1 SGHRS and CDR2 YFSETQ come from the germline V gene. The J segment lost 8 bases and the V segment lost 7 bases, leaving 11 bases of the junction unmatched. In DNA, the CDR3 is TGCGCCAGCCGTACCGGGACAGAGGGGGAAAAACTGTTTTTT. Translated: CASRTGTEGEKLFF. Full variable domain (missing parts from reference TRBV5-1 and TRBJ1-4): KAGVTQTPRYLIKTRGQQVTLSCSPISGHRSVSWYQQTPGQGLQFLFEYFSETQRNKGNFPGRFSGRQFSNSRSEMNVSTLELGDSALYLCASRTGTEGEKLFFGSGTQLSVL.